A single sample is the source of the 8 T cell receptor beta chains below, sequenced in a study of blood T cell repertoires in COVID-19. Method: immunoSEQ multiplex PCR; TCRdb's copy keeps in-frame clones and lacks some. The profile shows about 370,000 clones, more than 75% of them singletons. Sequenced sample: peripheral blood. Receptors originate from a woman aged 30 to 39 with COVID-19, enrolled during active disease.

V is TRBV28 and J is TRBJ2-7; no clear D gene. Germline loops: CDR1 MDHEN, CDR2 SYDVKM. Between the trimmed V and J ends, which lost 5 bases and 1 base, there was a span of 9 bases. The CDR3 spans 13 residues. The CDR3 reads CASSPSASYEQYF. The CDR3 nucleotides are TGTGCCAGCAGTCCGTCAGCGTCCTACGAGCAGTACTTC.

CDR3 loop: CASSQVTGGLYNEQFF. CDR3 DNA sequence: TGTGCCAGCAGCCAAGTAACGGGAGGCCTTTACAATGAGCAGTTCTTC. V usage is TRBV3-1 (or the pseudogene TRBV3-2) and J usage is TRBJ2-1; 7 bases match TRBD2. The CDR3 is made up of 16 amino acids. Losses at the gene ends were 1 base for V and 4 bases for J; bases not matched to a gene: 7. Germline V gene data show CDR1 as LGHDT and CDR2 as YNNKEL (reference sequence).

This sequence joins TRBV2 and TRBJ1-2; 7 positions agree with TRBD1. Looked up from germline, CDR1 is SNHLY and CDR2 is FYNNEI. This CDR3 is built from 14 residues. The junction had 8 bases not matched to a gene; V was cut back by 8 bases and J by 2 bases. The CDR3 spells CASGDRVINYGYTF. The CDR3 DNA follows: TGTGCCAGCGGCGACAGGGTGATCAACTATGGCTACACCTTC.

The CDR3: CASSSAGQESYEQYF. The DNA of the CDR3 is TGTGCCAGCAGTTCCGCGGGACAGGAGTCCTACGAGCAGTACTTC. The gene calls are TRBV28 and TRBJ2-7; 8 bases match TRBD1. V was pared by 4 bases and J by 1 base, with 6 bases of the junction left unmatched. The CDR3 length is 15 residues. Germline CDR1 is MDHEN and CDR2 is SYDVKM.

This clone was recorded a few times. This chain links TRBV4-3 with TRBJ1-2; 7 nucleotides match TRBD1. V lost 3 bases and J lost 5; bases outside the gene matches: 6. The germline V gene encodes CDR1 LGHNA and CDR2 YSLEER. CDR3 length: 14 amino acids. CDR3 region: CASSQSTGQYGYTF. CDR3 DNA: TGCGCCAGCAGCCAGTCGACAGGGCAATATGGCTACACCTTC.

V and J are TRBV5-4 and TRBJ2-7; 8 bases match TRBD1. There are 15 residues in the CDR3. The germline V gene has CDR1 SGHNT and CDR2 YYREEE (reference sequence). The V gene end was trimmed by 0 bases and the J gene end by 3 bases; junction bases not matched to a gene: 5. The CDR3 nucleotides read TGTGCCAGCAGCTTGGCCGGGACAGGTAACTACGAGCAGTACTTC. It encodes CASSLAGTGNYEQYF.

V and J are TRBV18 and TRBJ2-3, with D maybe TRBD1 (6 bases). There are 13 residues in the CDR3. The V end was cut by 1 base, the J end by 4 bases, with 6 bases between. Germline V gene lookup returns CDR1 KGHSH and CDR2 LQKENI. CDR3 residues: CASSPQGADTQYF. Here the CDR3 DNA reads TGTGCCAGCTCACCACAGGGGGCAGATACGCAGTATTTT.

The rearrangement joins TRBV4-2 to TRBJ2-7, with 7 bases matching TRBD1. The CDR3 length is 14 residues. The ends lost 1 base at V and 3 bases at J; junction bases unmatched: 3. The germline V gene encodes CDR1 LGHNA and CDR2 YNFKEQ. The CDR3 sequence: CASSQGPGGYEQYF. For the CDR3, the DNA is TGTGCCAGCAGCCAAGGCCCAGGGGGCTACGAGCAGTACTTC.